This note documents a single TCR beta chain sequence. The antigen it recognizes is unknown. Per-base qualities were not stored, and no clone one base away is much larger. Preparation of the library involved multiplex PCR. Sequencing used an Illumina HiSeq 4000. CDR3 regions were amplified by Arm-PCR with iRepertoire HTBI primers to construct TCR beta libraries. Gel purification was performed on PCR products prior to sequencing. The study's own analysis went as follows. Across samples, some 62 TRBV and 13 to 15 TRBJ segments were identified and used for gene usage analysis of CDR3 amino acid clonotypes. COPE and FqMerger were used to merge filtered high-quality paired reads into contigs. BLAST was used to align contigs to IMGT TRBV, TRBD and TRBJ reference genes, with CDR3 defined following IMGT. Highly expanded clones were defined as clonotypes with a frequency above 0.1%. Shannon entropy was used to measure repertoire diversity, and the Gini coefficient was used to measure V-J evenness. Clonotypes shared by more than one individual were considered public. Starting from the raw public reads, TCRdb applied fastp trimming at Q25, assembled clones with MiXCR and retained in-frame beta chains. Rows are combined by CDR3 protein, so each entry shows the most common genes and DNA. The V and J calls follow TCRdb's processing rather than the paper's. The sample includes 500,000 to 700,000 distinct CDR3 sequences, with roughly 15% observed a single time. About 20% of the sample comes from the top ten.

The record originates from a study of regulatory T cells in long-lasting Graves disease (dated by TCRdb to about 2021). About the full investigation: Antithyroid drugs had been taken for less than 3 months by newly diagnosed Graves' disease patients. Persistent Graves' disease patients were compared with newly diagnosed Graves' disease patients by peripheral blood TCR sequencing and RNA sequencing. The study was conducted in China and was registered as a clinical trial. A total of roughly 35 samples underwent TCR sequencing: some 13 from persistent and roughly 20 from newly diagnosed Graves' disease patients. Broad study findings and their caveats: The small sample size was acknowledged by the authors as a limitation that may reduce accuracy. Lower TCR Shannon entropy and fewer highly expanded clones were observed in persistent Graves' disease patients than in newly diagnosed patients, which suggested clonal expansion. TRBV28, TRBJ1-2 and TRBJ2-5 were preferentially used in persistent disease, while TRBV20-1 and TRBJ2-1 were favored in newly diagnosed disease. Patients with persistent disease shared more public clonotypes (around 2,700) than newly diagnosed patients did (approximately 1,000). Only the TCR beta chain was sequenced and analyzed. Because the primary lesion, thyroid tissue, could not be accessed, the study looked at peripheral blood alone.

The germline V gene supplies CDR1 SGHRS and CDR2 YFSETQ. Spanning cysteine to phenylalanine, the CDR3 consists of 17 amino acids. Kept here is only the CDR3 DNA, which spans 51 bases and is read in frame from base 1. What the time point label conveys for this sample: newly diagnosed GD, antithyroid drugs for less than 3 months. RNA was extracted from PBMCs in TRIzol for both TCR sequencing and RNA sequencing. The diagnosis of Graves' disease followed American Thyroid Association guidelines. Recruitment of patients was carried out at an endocrinology department in Xi'an, China. Each patient gave about 10 milliliters of peripheral blood, collected in an EDTA anticoagulant tube. PBMCs were isolated by Ficoll Paque Plus density gradient separation without further T cell sorting. An Agilent 2100 Bioanalyzer and agarose gel were used to check RNA quality, and a NanoDrop 2000 was used to measure RNA concentration.

The same sample was also used in a study of T cells in Graves' hyperthyroidism and ophthalmopathy. In that second paper, the authors write: Stable Graves' hyperthyroidism was defined as no progression to ophthalmopathy during 18 months of follow-up. The hyperthyroidism patients were between 18 and 65 years old and newly diagnosed, with a disease duration of less than 2 months. Exclusion was applied to patients with uncontrolled infections, other autoimmune diseases, pregnancy or lactation. Diagnoses relied on clinical symptoms, serum thyroxine and TRAb, thyroid ultrasound and orbital computed tomography. The first round of RT-PCR for the TCR CDR3 was performed with the HTBI primer set and the Qiagen OneStep RT-PCR kit. Most expanded thyroid clonotypes (frequency above 0.001) were also detected in blood, suggesting blood repertoires may reflect thyroid immune responses. In cross-validation, a model built on a 13 V-J signature told ophthalmopathy apart from stable hyperthyroidism with over 85% sensitivity and roughly 81% specificity, and in testing the same model reached 80%/75%. In validation, progression to ophthalmopathy was predicted by the model with 65% to 71% sensitivity and 72.22% specificity, a median of 6.5 months before onset. A discovery cohort of approximately 100 patients, roughly 45 with Graves' ophthalmopathy and about 58 with stable Graves' hyperthyroidism, was used to find distinguishing TCR V-J signatures. Prospective prediction of ophthalmopathy was tested in an independent validation cohort consisting of 18 to 20 hyperthyroidism patients and 15 to 17 patients who later progressed to ophthalmopathy. The 90 to 100 discovery patients were randomly divided into training and test sets at a 7:3 ratio. In addition, the study compared T-cell repertoires in thyroid tissue and in blood from about 6 Graves' hyperthyroidism patients. Following sampling, methimazole starting at 30 mg daily was given to hyperthyroidism patients, and high-dose intravenous methylprednisolone was given to ophthalmopathy patients. A second multiplex PCR round built the libraries, followed by size selection and purification. Paired-end sequencing of the libraries was performed with 100 bp reads on an Illumina HiSeq2000. SOAPnuke was used to process the raw data, removing reads that contained adapters or uncalled bases, had a mean Phred below 15, or lacked an exact match to the constant primer or identifier. High-quality paired reads were merged using COPE v1.2.5, and each unique nucleotide sequence was defined as a clonotype. MiTCR v1.1 was used to align clonotypes to the IMGT TRBV, TRBD and TRBJ reference segments. Analysis was restricted to V-J combinations with a frequency above 0.0001, which covered 99.2% of repertoires. The TCS score was defined as the ratio of F50 (clonal expansion) to E x V (chaos), calculated using BLOSUM62-based TCRdist between CDR3 peptides within each V-J. Welch's t-statistics and random forest reduced fewer than 600 V-J features to 10 to 15, which were used in a naive Bayes classifier (R e1071). No statistical method was used to set the sample size in advance, and investigators knew the group allocation. The paper reports TCR Vbeta CDR3 sequencing of some 140 peripheral blood samples: approximately 41 ophthalmopathy, approximately 74 hyperthyroidism and approximately 17 progressor patients.

The sequencing used peripheral blood mononuclear cells (PBMCs), collected at new diagnosis, from a patient treated with antithyroid drugs. This chain is built from TRBV5-1 and TRBJ2-3, with 10 junctional bases fitting TRBD2. Judging by the DNA end, TRBJ2-5 fits better; the J call may be wrong. The receptor was derived from a woman aged 25 to 39 with Graves disease. Donor details come from another sample of the same person, matched by shared clones. This receptor has the CDR3 CASSSLPTSGLGKTQYF. The DNA is as follows: TGCGCCAGCAGCTCACTGCCGACTAGCGGGCTGGGGAAGACCCAGTACTTC.